The 32 T cell receptor beta chains in this list originate from one sample, sequenced in a study of PD-1 blockade in mismatch repair-deficient tumors. Here immunoSEQ multiplex PCR was the method, and the copy in TCRdb shows in-frame clones only, minus some. In the table there are under 95,000 clones, over 70% of which are singletons. Sequenced here: peripheral blood, sampled 12 weeks after starting pembrolizumab. All receptors derive from an adult with mismatch repair-deficient cancer.

The chain links TRBV7-2 to TRBJ2-1; TRBD2 agrees at 9 bases. The V gene end was trimmed by 3 bases and the J gene end by 6 bases; junction bases not matched to a gene: 6. Germline values: CDR1 SGHTA, CDR2 FQGNSA. CDR3 length: 15 residues. CDR3 DNA sequence: TGTGCCAGCAGCTTCGCGGGAGGGGTGGGCAATGAGCAGTTCTTC. Encoded protein: CASSFAGGVGNEQFF.

The gene calls are TRBV27 and TRBJ1-4, with TRBD1 as a possible D gene (5 bases). This CDR3 is built from 14 residues. Germline-derived CDR1 and CDR2 are MNHEY and SMNVEV (reference sequence). V was clipped by 8 bases and J by 5 bases, with 15 bases between them. In DNA form, the CDR3 reads TGTGCCAGCGGGACGGCTACGCGAAATGAAAAACTGTTTTTT. It encodes CASGTATRNEKLFF.

Remarks on this clone: Within the sample, other DNA sequences also encode this same CDR3. This sequence joins TRBV19 and TRBJ2-7; 11 bases agree with TRBD2. Germline V gene sequence: CDR1 LNHDA, CDR2 SQIVND (reference sequence). V shed 3 bases, J shed 1 base, and the junction held 2 bases outside the gene matches. CDR3 length equals 15 residues. CDR3 region: CASSIGTSGSYEQYF. The CDR3 nucleotides are TGTGCCAGTAGTATCGGGACTAGCGGATCCTACGAGCAGTACTTC.

This sequence joins TRBV2 and TRBJ1-2, with D perhaps TRBD1 (5 bases). This CDR3 has 12 amino acids. Trimming removed 8 bases from V and 9 bases from J, with 16 bases in between. Germline CDR1 SNHLY, CDR2 FYNNEI. The CDR3 here is CASLSNRGSYTF. The CDR3 region has the DNA TGTGCCAGCCTATCCAATCGGGGGAGCTACACCTTC.

This chain links TRBV5-1 with TRBJ2-7, with D perhaps assigned TRBD1 or TRBD2 (5 bases each). Trimming pared 0 bases from V and 2 bases from J, leaving 9 bases between. The CDR3 is made up of 14 amino acids. Per the germline V gene, CDR1 is SGHRS and CDR2 is YFSETQ. Here the CDR3 reads CASSLASGPYEQYF. Here the CDR3 DNA reads TGCGCCAGCAGCTTGGCCTCGGGACCCTACGAGCAGTACTTC.

The V call is TRBV28, the J call TRBJ2-7; 8 bases line up with TRBD2. This CDR3 comprises 14 residues. CDR1 is MDHEN, CDR2 SYDVKM, per germline. V lost 8 bases and J lost 4; bases outside the gene matches: 10. The CDR3 DNA reads as TGTGCCAGCTATTCCCCGGGAGGGCCTTACGAGCAGTACTTC. This gives the protein CASYSPGGPYEQYF.

This chain joins TRBV18 and TRBJ2-7; D is undetermined. CDR1 is KGHSH, CDR2 LQKENI, per germline. The V gene lost 0 bases and the J gene lost 2 bases, with 8 bases spanning the gap. The CDR3 consists of 14 residues. The DNA for the CDR3 is TGTGCCAGCTCACCACCGGGGAACCCCTACGAGCAGTACTTC. It codes for CASSPPGNPYEQYF.

The V and J genes are TRBV27 and TRBJ2-5; possibly TRBD1 for D (7 bases). The J call is doubtful: the DNA matches TRBJ2-7 better. CDR1 and CDR2 from the germline V gene are MNHEY and SMNVEV (reference sequence). The CDR3 extends over 12 amino acids. The chain's CDR3 is CASRQGGYEQYF. CDR3 sequence (DNA): TGTGCCAGCAGGCAGGGGGGATACGAGCAGTACTTC.

This clone was counted between two and nine times. This chain links TRBV7-8 with TRBJ2-7, with D unclear. Germline assignment: CDR1 SGHVS and CDR2 FQNEAQ. With 5 bases removed from V and 6 bases from J, the gap between germline ends came to 14 bases. CDR3 size: 13 residues. The CDR3 nucleotides read TGTGCCAGCAGCGAAGCCGGCAGGAGCGAGCAGTACTTC. It encodes CASSEAGRSEQYF.

The count of this clone is one. This rearrangement joins TRBV15 to TRBJ1-3; D is uncertain. Trimming removed 0 bases at V and 8 bases at J, with 8 bases between. Germline V gives CDR1 LNHNV, CDR2 YYDKDF (reference sequence). The CDR3 runs 13 residues. CDR3 sequence: CATSRDRGDTIYF. The CDR3 bases are TGTGCCACCAGCAGAGATAGAGGAGACACCATATATTTT.

The chain employs TRBV14 and TRBJ2-2, with D unresolved. V shed 1 base and J shed 5 bases, with 8 bases lying between them. This CDR3 region has 14 residues. Germline V gene sequence: CDR1 SGHDN, CDR2 FVKESK. CDR3 nucleotides: TGTGCCAGCAGCCAAGTTAGTGTTACCGGGGAGCTGTTTTTT. This gives the protein CASSQVSVTGELFF. The complete variable domain, with remaining parts taken from reference TRBV14 and TRBJ2-2, reads EAGVTQFPSHSVIEKGQTVTLRCDPISGHDNLYWYRRVMGKEIKFLLHFVKESKQDESGMPNNRFLAERTGGTYSTLKVQPAELEDSGVYFCASSQVSVTGELFFGEGSRLTVL.

This clone was found a few times. This sequence joins TRBV5-4 and TRBJ2-1; TRBD1 is a possible D gene (6 bases). The CDR3 contains 13 residues. V was trimmed by 4 bases and J by 8 bases, leaving 13 bases between them. Per germline, CDR1 SGHNT and CDR2 YYREEE (reference sequence). The CDR3 sequence is CASSIGTIYEQFF. The DNA of the CDR3 is TGTGCCAGCAGCATAGGGACAATATATGAGCAGTTCTTC.

This clone was recorded a few times. The V gene is TRBV5-6, the J gene TRBJ2-5, with TRBD1 matching 7 bases. Trimming took 3 bases from V and 5 from J; bases not matched to a gene: 13. This CDR3 is built from 16 residues. Germline V gene lookup returns CDR1 SGHDT and CDR2 YYEEEE. The CDR3 DNA sequence: TGTGCCAGCAGCTCCCCAATACAGGGGAAGTTGGAGACCCAGTACTTC. It encodes CASSSPIQGKLETQYF.

This chain uses TRBV6-6 with TRBJ2-7; D is unresolved. In germline, CDR1 is MNHNY, CDR2 SVGAGI (reference sequence). Trimming left V 6 bases short and J 7 bases short, with 13 bases between. This CDR3 is 12 amino acids long. The CDR3 region has the DNA TGTGCCAGCAGCTCCGGGCTGGGAGAGCAGTACTTC. Protein: CASSSGLGEQYF.

As DNA, the CDR3 is TGTGCCAGCTCACCAAGTTACGGGACAAGCACAGATACGCAGTATTTT. Residues: CASSPSYGTSTDTQYF. V and J are TRBV18 and TRBJ2-3; D is perhaps TRBD1 (6 bases). Trimming removed 2 bases from V and 0 bases from J, with 12 bases in between. Looked up from germline, CDR1 is KGHSH and CDR2 is LQKENI. This CDR3 has 16 amino acids.

This clone was seen just once. Other DNA sequences in the same sample also yield this CDR3. This chain links TRBV29-1 with TRBJ2-5; no clear D gene. CDR3 length: 11 amino acids. V lost 3 bases to trimming and J lost 5 bases, with 7 bases between them. CDR1 is SQVTM and CDR2 is ANQGSEA in the germline V gene. In nucleotides, the CDR3 is TGCAGCGTTGAGGTGGGGGAGACCCAGTACTTC. Translation gives CSVEVGETQYF.

This clone was counted only a few times. This chain links TRBV29-1 with TRBJ1-2, with 9 bases lining up with TRBD1. The CDR3 loop spans 12 amino acids. Germline-derived CDR1 and CDR2 are SQVTM and ANQGSEA. With 7 bases clipped from V and 8 bases from J, the junction kept 8 bases outside the gene matches. The CDR3 reads CSAGGQGGGYTF. CDR3 coding DNA: TGCAGCGCTGGGGGACAGGGAGGAGGCTACACCTTC.

This clone showed up many times. V gene TRBV19 combines with J gene TRBJ2-1, with a tentative D call TRBD2 (5 bases). The CDR3 spans 14 residues. The germline V gene encodes CDR1 LNHDA and CDR2 SQIVND (reference sequence). V dropped 1 base and J dropped 2 bases, with 6 bases sitting between them. The CDR3: CASSIGGAYNEQFF. The DNA of the CDR3 is TGTGCCAGTAGTATAGGGGGAGCCTACAATGAGCAGTTCTTC. The full variable domain, its missing parts supplied by reference TRBV19 and TRBJ2-1, is DGGITQSPKYLFRKEGQNVTLSCEQNLNHDAMYWYRQDPGQGLRLIYYSQIVNDFQKGDIAEGYSVSREKKESFPLTVTSAQKNPTAFYLCASSIGGAYNEQFFGPGTRLTVL.

The CDR3 is CASSLVPGDEQYF. CDR3 bases: TGTGCCAGCAGCTTAGTTCCCGGGGACGAGCAGTACTTC. The chain is built from TRBV11-3 and TRBJ2-7; possibly TRBD2 for D (5 bases). Trimming left V 1 base short and J 5 bases short, with 9 bases between. This CDR3 spans 13 amino acids. The germline CDR1 and CDR2 sequences are SGHNT and YENEEA.

The chain couples TRBV15 to TRBJ1-1; maybe TRBD1 (5 bases). CDR3 length equals 14 residues. Looked up from germline, CDR1 is LNHNV and CDR2 is YYDKDF (reference sequence). V dropped 7 bases and J dropped 1 base, with 13 bases sitting between them. The CDR3 DNA sequence: TGTGCCACCACCCGACCCGGGGGGAACACTGAAGCTTTCTTT. It encodes CATTRPGGNTEAFF.

V and J are TRBV5-6 and TRBJ2-7; 7 bases align to TRBD2. Per the germline V gene, CDR1 is SGHDT and CDR2 is YYEEEE. J was trimmed by 0 bases and V by 4 bases; bases with no gene match: 4. This CDR3 comprises 14 residues. Written as DNA, the CDR3 is TGTGCCAGCAGCCCCGGGGGGTCCTCCTACGAGCAGTACTTC. As protein: CASSPGGSSYEQYF. Variable domain in full (rest from reference TRBV5-6 and TRBJ2-7): DAGVTQSPTHLIKTRGQQVTLRCSPKSGHDTVSWYQQALGQGPQFIFQYYEEEERQRGNFPDRFSGHQFPNYSSELNVNALLLGDSALYLCASSPGGSSYEQYFGPGTRLTVT.

The rearrangement joins TRBV29-1 to TRBJ2-7; tentatively, D is TRBD1 or TRBD2 (6 bases each). With 4 bases removed from V and 5 bases from J, the gap between germline ends came to 15 bases. The CDR3 has 13 residues. CDR1 is SQVTM and CDR2 is ANQGSEA in the germline V gene. This CDR3 reads CSVVYPGANEQYF. The DNA for the CDR3 is TGCAGCGTTGTTTATCCGGGGGCAAACGAGCAGTACTTC.

This CDR3 is CASSLGPVYEQYF. The CDR3 DNA follows: TGTGCCAGCAGCTTAGGTCCGGTCTACGAGCAGTACTTC. The chain employs TRBV7-2 and TRBJ2-7; D is uncertain. This CDR3 spans 13 amino acids. Between the trimmed V and J ends, which lost 1 base and 3 bases, there was a span of 7 bases. Per the germline V gene, CDR1 is SGHTA and CDR2 is FQGNSA.

CDR3 loop: CASSAGTGQTQYF. DNA for the CDR3: TGTGCCAGCAGCGCCGGGACAGGGCAGACGCAGTATTTT. The chain links TRBV7-9 to TRBJ2-3, with TRBD1 matching 9 bases. The CDR3 length is 13 residues. The V gene's germline CDR1 is SEHNR and CDR2 FQNEAQ (reference sequence). V gave up 5 bases and J gave up 9 bases; unmatched junction bases: 6.

CDR3 in DNA: TGTGCCAGCAGCGTAAGCGGGAGCCCGGTCACCGGGGAGCTGTTTTTT. It translates to CASSVSGSPVTGELFF. The gene calls are TRBV9 and TRBJ2-2, with 8 bases that match TRBD2. From germline, CDR1 is SGDLS and CDR2 YYNGEE. J gave up 4 bases and V 1 base, and 6 bases lay outside the gene matches. There are 16 residues in the CDR3.

CDR3 DNA: TGCGCCAGCAGCGACTCAATCAATGAGCAGTTCTTC. Translating it yields CASSDSINEQFF. The V and J genes are TRBV5-1 and TRBJ2-1; D gene uncertain. The CDR3 totals 12 residues. Germline CDR1 reads SGHRS; CDR2 reads YFSETQ. V lost 4 bases, J lost 6 bases, and 8 bases lay in between.

Of note for this clone: This sample includes further DNA sequences coding for the same CDR3. The chain carries TRBV6-5 and TRBJ1-1, with D maybe TRBD1 (5 bases). Germline V gene lookup returns CDR1 MNHEY and CDR2 SVGAGI. Between the trimmed V and J ends, which lost 6 bases and 4 bases, there was a span of 9 bases. CDR3 length equals 12 residues. The CDR3 DNA reads TGTGCCAGCAGGCCTAGGGGCACTGAAGCTTTCTTT. Residues: CASRPRGTEAFF.

This clone was detected only a few times. This sequence joins TRBV15 and TRBJ2-7; 7 nucleotides line up with TRBD2. The CDR3 totals 13 residues. Germline V gene lookup returns CDR1 LNHNV and CDR2 YYDKDF (reference sequence). V dropped 7 bases and J dropped 6; count of bases not matched to a gene: 9. The CDR3 protein is CATKSGNSPEQYF. In nucleotides, the CDR3 is TGTGCCACCAAGAGCGGGAATTCCCCCGAGCAGTACTTC.

The chain has TRBV6-1 and TRBJ1-1; 8 bases agree with TRBD1. Trimming cost V 4 bases and J 8 bases; bases outside gene matches: 3. Per germline, CDR1 MNHNS and CDR2 SASEGT. The CDR3 has 12 amino acids. CDR3 sequence: CASSVDRAEAFF. In DNA form, the CDR3 reads TGTGCCAGCAGTGTGGACAGGGCGGAAGCTTTCTTT.

This clone was counted once. The rearrangement links TRBV19 to TRBJ1-1; TRBD1 agrees at 9 bases. V lost 8 bases and J lost 5; bases outside the gene matches: 0. This CDR3 is 11 amino acids long. The germline V gene has CDR1 LNHDA and CDR2 SQIVND (reference sequence). The CDR3 protein is CASGTGTEAFF. In nucleotides, the CDR3 is TGTGCCAGTGGGACAGGGACTGAAGCTTTCTTT. Full variable domain (rest looked up from reference TRBV19 and TRBJ1-1): DGGITQSPKYLFRKEGQNVTLSCEQNLNHDAMYWYRQDPGQGLRLIYYSQIVNDFQKGDIAEGYSVSREKKESFPLTVTSAQKNPTAFYLCASGTGTEAFFGQGTRLTVV.

The chain couples TRBV9 to TRBJ2-2; 7 bases fit TRBD2. Germline CDR1 and CDR2: SGDLS and YYNGEE. V gave up 0 bases and J gave up 4 bases; unmatched junction bases: 6. CDR3 length: 16 amino acids. The CDR3 here is CASSVGASGRTGELFF. CDR3 DNA sequence: TGTGCCAGCAGCGTAGGGGCTAGCGGACGCACCGGGGAGCTGTTTTTT.

This clone has only a few counts. The rearrangement uses TRBV30 and TRBJ1-5; perhaps TRBD1 as D (5 bases). The CDR3 runs to 13 residues. Trimming left V 6 bases short and J 3 bases short, with 12 bases between. Germline-derived CDR1 and CDR2 are GTSNPN and SVGIG (reference sequence). CDR3 nucleotides: TGTGCCTGCGACGGGGACTCCAATCAGCCCCAGCATTTT. Encoded protein: CACDGDSNQPQHF.